This T cell receptor beta chain derives from a study of cytomegalovirus exposure and HLA in healthy donors. The study's findings and limits: The study carried out a later analysis of TCR beta sequences. It associated some 18,000 of them with specific HLA alleles at a false discovery rate of 0.05.

Researchers ran the PCR with 60 Vbeta and 13 Jbeta primers. Measured with immunoSEQ multiplex PCR; TCRdb has only the in-frame clones, and not every one. The table records tens of thousands of clones, around four fifths of them present only once. This clone was counted a few times. No antigen is known for it. Sequencing input: PBMCs. This TCR was sampled from a woman aged 45 to 65 in good health and CMV-seropositive.

CDR3 sequence: CASSFPRTGRNQPQHF. For the CDR3, the DNA is TGTGCCAGCAGTTTCCCGAGGACAGGCCGCAATCAGCCCCAGCATTTT. The chain couples TRBV28 to TRBJ1-5; 7 bases map to TRBD1. Trimming cost V 3 bases and J 2 bases; bases outside gene matches: 7. This CDR3 is built from 16 residues. CDR1 is MDHEN, CDR2 SYDVKM, per germline.